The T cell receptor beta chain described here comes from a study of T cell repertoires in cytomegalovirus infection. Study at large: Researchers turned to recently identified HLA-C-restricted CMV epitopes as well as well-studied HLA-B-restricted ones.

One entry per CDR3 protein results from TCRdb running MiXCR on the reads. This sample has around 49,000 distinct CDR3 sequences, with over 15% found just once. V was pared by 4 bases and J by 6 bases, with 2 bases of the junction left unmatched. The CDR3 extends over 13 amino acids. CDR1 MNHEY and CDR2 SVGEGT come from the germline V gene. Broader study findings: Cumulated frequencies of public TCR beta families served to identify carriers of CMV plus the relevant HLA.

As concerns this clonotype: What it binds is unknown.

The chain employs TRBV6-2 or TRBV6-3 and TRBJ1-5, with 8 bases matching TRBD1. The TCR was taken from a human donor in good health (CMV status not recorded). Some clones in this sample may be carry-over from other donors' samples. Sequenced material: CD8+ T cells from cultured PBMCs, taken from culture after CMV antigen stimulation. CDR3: CASSSGQVQPQHF. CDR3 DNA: TGTGCCAGCAGTTCGGGACAGGTTCAGCCCCAGCATTTT.